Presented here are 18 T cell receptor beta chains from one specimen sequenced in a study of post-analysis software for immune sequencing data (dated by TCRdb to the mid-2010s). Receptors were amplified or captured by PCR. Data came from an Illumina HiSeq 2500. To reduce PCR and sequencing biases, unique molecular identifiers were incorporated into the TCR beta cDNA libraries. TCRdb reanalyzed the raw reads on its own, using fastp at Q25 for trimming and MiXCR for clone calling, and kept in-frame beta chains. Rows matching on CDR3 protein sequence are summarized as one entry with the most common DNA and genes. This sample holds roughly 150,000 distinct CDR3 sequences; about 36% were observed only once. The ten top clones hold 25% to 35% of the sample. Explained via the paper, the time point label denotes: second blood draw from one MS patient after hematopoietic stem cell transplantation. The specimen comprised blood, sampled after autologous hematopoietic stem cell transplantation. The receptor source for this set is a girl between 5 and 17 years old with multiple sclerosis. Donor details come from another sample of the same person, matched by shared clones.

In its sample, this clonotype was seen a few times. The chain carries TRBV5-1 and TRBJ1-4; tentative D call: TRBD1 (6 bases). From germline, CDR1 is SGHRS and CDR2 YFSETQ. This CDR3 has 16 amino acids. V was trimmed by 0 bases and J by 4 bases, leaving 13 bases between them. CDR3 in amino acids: CASSLDLGASNEKLFF. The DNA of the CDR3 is TGCGCCAGCAGCTTGGATTTGGGGGCGAGTAATGAAAAACTGTTTTTT.

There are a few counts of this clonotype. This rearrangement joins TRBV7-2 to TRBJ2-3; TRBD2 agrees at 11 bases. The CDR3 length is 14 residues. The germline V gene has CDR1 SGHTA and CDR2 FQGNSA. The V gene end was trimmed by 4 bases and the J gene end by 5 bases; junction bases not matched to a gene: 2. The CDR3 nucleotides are TGTGCCAGCAGCTCTGGACTAGCGGGAGATACGCAGTATTTT. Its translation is CASSSGLAGDTQYF.

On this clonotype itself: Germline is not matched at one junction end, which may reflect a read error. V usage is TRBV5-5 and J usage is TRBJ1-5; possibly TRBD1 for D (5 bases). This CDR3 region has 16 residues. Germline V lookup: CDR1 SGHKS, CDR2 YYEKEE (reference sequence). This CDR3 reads CAGSQRAGIGYQPQHF. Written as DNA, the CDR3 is TGTGCCGGCAGCCAAAGGGCAGGGATTGGCTATCAGCCCCAGCATTTT.

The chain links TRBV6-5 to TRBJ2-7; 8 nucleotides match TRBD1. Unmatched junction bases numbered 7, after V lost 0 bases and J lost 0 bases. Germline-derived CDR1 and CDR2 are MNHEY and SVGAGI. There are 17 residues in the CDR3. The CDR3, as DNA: TGTGCCAGCAGTTACTCGATCTTTGGGACAGGCTCCTACGAGCAGTACTTC. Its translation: CASSYSIFGTGSYEQYF.

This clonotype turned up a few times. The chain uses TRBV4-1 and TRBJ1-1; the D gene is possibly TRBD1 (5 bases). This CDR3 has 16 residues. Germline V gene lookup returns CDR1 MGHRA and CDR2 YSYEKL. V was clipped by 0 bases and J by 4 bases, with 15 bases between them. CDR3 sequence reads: CASSQDGAGWATEAFF. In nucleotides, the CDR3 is TGCGCCAGCAGCCAAGATGGGGCGGGTTGGGCCACTGAAGCTTTCTTT.

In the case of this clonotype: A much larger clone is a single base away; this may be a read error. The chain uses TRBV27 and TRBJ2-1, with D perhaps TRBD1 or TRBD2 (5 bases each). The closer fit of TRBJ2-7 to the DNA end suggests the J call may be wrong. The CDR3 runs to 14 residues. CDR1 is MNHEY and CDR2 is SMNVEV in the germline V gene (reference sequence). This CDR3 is CATLGDPHYNEQYF. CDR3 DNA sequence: TGTGCCACCCTGGGGGACCCGCACTACAATGAGCAGTACTTC.

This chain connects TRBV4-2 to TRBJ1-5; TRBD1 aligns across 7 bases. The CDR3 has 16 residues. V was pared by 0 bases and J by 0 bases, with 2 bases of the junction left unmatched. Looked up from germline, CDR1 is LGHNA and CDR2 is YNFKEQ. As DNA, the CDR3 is TGTGCCAGCAGCCAAGAGACAGGGATTAGCAATCAGCCCCAGCATTTT. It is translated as CASSQETGISNQPQHF.

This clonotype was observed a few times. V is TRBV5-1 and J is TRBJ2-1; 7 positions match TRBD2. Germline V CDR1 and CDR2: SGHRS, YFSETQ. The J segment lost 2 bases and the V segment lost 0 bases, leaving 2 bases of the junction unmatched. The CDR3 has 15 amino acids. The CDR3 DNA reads TGCGCCAGCAGCTTGGACCGGGGGGCCTACAATGAGCAGTTCTTC. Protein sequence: CASSLDRGAYNEQFF.

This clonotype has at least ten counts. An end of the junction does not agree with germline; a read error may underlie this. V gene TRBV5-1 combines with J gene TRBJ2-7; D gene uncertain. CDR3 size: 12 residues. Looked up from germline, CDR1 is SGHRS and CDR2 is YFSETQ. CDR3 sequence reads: CASSLDGYEQYF. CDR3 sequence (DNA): TGTGCCAGCAGCTTAGACGGCTACGAGCAGTACTTC.

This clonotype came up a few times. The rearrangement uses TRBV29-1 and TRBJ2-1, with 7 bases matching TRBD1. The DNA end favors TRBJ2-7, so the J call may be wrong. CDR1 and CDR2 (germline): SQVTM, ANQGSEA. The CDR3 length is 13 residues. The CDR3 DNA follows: TGCAGCGTTGGGGTGACAGGGTACAATGAGCAGTACTTC. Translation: CSVGVTGYNEQYF.

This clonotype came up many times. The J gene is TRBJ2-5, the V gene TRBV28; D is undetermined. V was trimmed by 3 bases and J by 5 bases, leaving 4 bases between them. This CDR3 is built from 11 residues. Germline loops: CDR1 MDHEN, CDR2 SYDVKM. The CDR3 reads CASSLTETQYF. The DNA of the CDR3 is TGTGCCAGCAGTTTGACGGAGACCCAGTACTTC.

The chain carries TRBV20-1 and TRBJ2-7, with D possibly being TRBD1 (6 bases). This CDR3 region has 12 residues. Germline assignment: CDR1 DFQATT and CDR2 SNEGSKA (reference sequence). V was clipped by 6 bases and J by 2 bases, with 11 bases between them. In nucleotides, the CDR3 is TGCAGTGCCAAGACAGGTCCCTACGAGCAGTACTTC. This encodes CSAKTGPYEQYF.

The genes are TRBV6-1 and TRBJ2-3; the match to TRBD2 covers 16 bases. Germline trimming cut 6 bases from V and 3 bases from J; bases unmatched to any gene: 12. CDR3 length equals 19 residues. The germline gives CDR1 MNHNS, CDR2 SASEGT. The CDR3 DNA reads TGTGCCAGCAGCCTTGGGACTAGCGGGAGGGGGGTGTGGACAGATACGCAGTATTTT. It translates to CASSLGTSGRGVWTDTQYF.

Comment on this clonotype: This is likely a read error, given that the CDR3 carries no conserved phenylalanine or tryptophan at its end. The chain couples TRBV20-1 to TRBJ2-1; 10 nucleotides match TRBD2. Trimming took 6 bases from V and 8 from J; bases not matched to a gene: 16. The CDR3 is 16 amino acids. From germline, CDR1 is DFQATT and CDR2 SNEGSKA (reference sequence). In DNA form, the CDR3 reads TGCAGTGCAATACCTGGGGGACTAGCGATTTCCCATGAGCAGTTCCTC. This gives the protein CSAIPGGLAISHEQFL.

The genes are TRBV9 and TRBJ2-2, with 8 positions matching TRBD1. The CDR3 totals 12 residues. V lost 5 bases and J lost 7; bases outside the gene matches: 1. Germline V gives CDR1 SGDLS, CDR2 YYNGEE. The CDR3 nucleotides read TGTGCCAGCAGTGGGACAGGCGGGGAGCTGTTTTTT. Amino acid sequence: CASSGTGGELFF. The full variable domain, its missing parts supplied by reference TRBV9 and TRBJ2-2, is DSGVTQTPKHLITATGQRVTLRCSPRSGDLSVYWYQQSLDQGLQFLIQYYNGEERAKGNILERFSAQQFPDLHSELNLSSLELGDSALYFCASSGTGGELFFGEGSRLTVL.

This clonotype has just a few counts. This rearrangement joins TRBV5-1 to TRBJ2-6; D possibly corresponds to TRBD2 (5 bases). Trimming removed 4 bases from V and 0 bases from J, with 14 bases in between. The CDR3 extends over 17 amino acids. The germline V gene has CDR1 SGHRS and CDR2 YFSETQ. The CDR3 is CASSQRAANSGANVLTF. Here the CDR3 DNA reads TGCGCCAGCAGCCAGAGGGCGGCGAACTCTGGGGCCAACGTCCTGACTTTC.

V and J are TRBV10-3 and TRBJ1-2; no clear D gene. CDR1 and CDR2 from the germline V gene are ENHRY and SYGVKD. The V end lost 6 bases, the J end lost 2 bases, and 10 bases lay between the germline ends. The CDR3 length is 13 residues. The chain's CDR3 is CAIRAAANYGYTF. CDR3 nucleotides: TGTGCCATCAGGGCCGCGGCGAACTATGGCTACACCTTC.

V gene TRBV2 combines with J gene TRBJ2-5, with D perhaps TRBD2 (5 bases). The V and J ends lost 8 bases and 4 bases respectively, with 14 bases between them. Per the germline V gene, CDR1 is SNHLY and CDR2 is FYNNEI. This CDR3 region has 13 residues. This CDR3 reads CASWAGSGETQYF. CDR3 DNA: TGTGCCAGCTGGGCGGGTTCCGGAGAGACCCAGTACTTC.